One and the same sample provided the 32 T cell receptor beta chains below, sequenced in a study of cytomegalovirus exposure and HLA in healthy donors. PCR used 60 Vbeta primers and 13 Jbeta primers. Generated by immunoSEQ multiplex PCR, the TCRdb table keeps only in-frame clones and is missing some. The table includes 130,000 to 150,000 clones, 70% to 85% detected once. The sample comprised PBMCs. The receptors here all came from a male donor in good health and CMV-seronegative.

This rearrangement joins TRBV29-1 to TRBJ2-7; the D gene is possibly TRBD1 (5 bases). The CDR3 extends over 15 amino acids. The V gene lost 0 bases and the J gene lost 0 bases, with 12 bases spanning the gap. In germline, CDR1 is SQVTM, CDR2 ANQGSEA. CDR3 bases: TGCAGCGTTGAAGATCCAGTAGGGGCCTCCTACGAGCAGTACTTC. This encodes CSVEDPVGASYEQYF.

This clone was seen just once. The J gene is TRBJ2-7, the V gene TRBV11-2; no clear D. This CDR3 is built from 13 residues. Per germline, CDR1 SGHAT and CDR2 FQNNGV. Between the trimmed V and J ends, which lost 1 base and 2 bases, there was a span of 6 bases. CDR3 DNA sequence: TGTGCCAGCAGCTTAGGGCAGACCTACGAGCAGTACTTC. It yields the protein CASSLGQTYEQYF.

The chain joins TRBV18 to TRBJ1-1; the match to TRBD1 covers 9 bases. CDR3 length: 17 amino acids. J lost 3 bases, V lost 5 bases, and 13 bases had no gene match. CDR1 KGHSH and CDR2 LQKENI come from the germline V gene. The DNA for the CDR3 is TGTGCCAGCTCATTACAGGGGGCGAGGTTACTACACACTGAAGCTTTCTTT. Translated: CASSLQGARLLHTEAFF.

J is TRBJ2-7 and V is TRBV6-5; TRBD1 aligns across 7 bases. The CDR3 runs 14 residues. The V gene's germline CDR1 is MNHEY and CDR2 SVGAGI. V dropped 6 bases and J dropped 4; count of bases not matched to a gene: 9. CDR3 nucleotide sequence: TGTGCCAGCAGACGACAGGGCTCTAGATACGAGCAGTACTTC. As protein: CASRRQGSRYEQYF.

The CDR3: CASSRQDQPQHF. The CDR3 DNA sequence: TGTGCCAGCAGCAGACAGGATCAGCCCCAGCATTTT. The chain recombines TRBV7-9 with TRBJ1-5, with a possible D match to TRBD1 (6 bases). V was cut by 5 bases and J by 5 bases, with 7 bases left in between. The V gene's germline CDR1 is SEHNR and CDR2 FQNEAQ (reference sequence). The CDR3 loop spans 12 amino acids. Full variable domain (missing parts from reference TRBV7-9 and TRBJ1-5): DTGVSQNPRHKITKRGQNVTFRCDPISEHNRLYWYRQTLGQGPEFLTYFQNEAQLEKSRLLSDRFSAERPKGSFSTLEIQRTEQGDSAMYLCASSRQDQPQHFGDGTRLSIL.

The chain carries TRBV7-3 and TRBJ2-7, with TRBD2 matching 8 bases. V shed 7 bases and J 6 bases; nucleotides not matched to a gene: 20. The germline CDR1 and CDR2 sequences are SGHTA and FQGTGA. The CDR3 runs 17 residues. The CDR3 sequence is CASTGVREVGGVREQYF. CDR3 DNA: TGTGCCAGCACTGGGGTGCGGGAGGTCGGAGGTGTCCGCGAGCAGTACTTC.

This chain joins TRBV13 and TRBJ2-5; D possibly corresponds to TRBD1 (6 bases). V was trimmed by 5 bases and J by 3 bases, leaving 13 bases between them. Germline CDR1 is PRHDT and CDR2 is FYEKMQ (reference sequence). This CDR3 spans 14 amino acids. This chain's CDR3 is CASSPQRQEETQYF. The CDR3 DNA reads TGTGCCAGCAGCCCCCAGCGACAGGAAGAGACCCAGTACTTC. Supplemented by reference TRBV13 and TRBJ2-5, the full variable domain reads AAGVIQSPRHLIKEKRETATLKCYPIPRHDTVYWYQQGPGQDPQFLISFYEKMQSDKGSIPDRFSAQQFSDYHSELNMSSLELGDSALYFCASSPQRQEETQYFGPGTRLLVL.

The chain uses TRBV19 and TRBJ1-5, with TRBD1 matching 11 bases. J gave up 2 bases and V 7 bases, and 10 bases lay outside the gene matches. The CDR3 is 17 amino acids. Germline V gene lookup returns CDR1 LNHDA and CDR2 SQIVND (reference sequence). CDR3 DNA: TGTGCCAGTAAGGTTGGACAGGGGGCATGGGGCAATCAGCCCCAGCATTTT. This gives the protein CASKVGQGAWGNQPQHF.

The chain combines TRBV14 with TRBJ2-7; no reliable D call. The CDR3 has 12 residues. Germline CDR1 is SGHDN and CDR2 is FVKESK. The V and J ends lost 4 bases and 3 bases respectively, with 7 bases between them. CDR3 coding DNA: TGTGCCAGCAGCCGGAGAGACTACGAGCAGTACTTC. This encodes CASSRRDYEQYF.

This clone has more than one count but fewer than ten. The chain's CDR3 is CASSQGSRVNTEAFF. Here the CDR3 DNA reads TGCGCCAGCAGCCAAGGGTCGCGTGTGAACACTGAAGCTTTCTTT. This chain joins TRBV4-1 and TRBJ1-1; D is unresolved. V gave up 1 base and J gave up 0 bases, with 9 bases separating them. Germline loops: CDR1 MGHRA, CDR2 YSYEKL. This CDR3 has 15 residues.

V gene TRBV18 combines with J gene TRBJ1-5; D possibly corresponds to TRBD1 (6 bases). V dropped 5 bases and J dropped 0 bases, with 17 bases sitting between them. Germline CDR1 and CDR2: KGHSH and LQKENI. CDR3 size: 17 residues. CDR3 nucleotide sequence: TGTGCCAGCTCATCGACTCGACAGGTTCTTAGCAATCAGCCCCAGCATTTT. Protein sequence: CASSSTRQVLSNQPQHF. The full variable domain, rest sourced from reference TRBV18 and TRBJ1-5, is NAGVMQNPRHLVRRRGQEARLRCSPMKGHSHVYWYRQLPEEGLKFMVYLQKENIIDESGMPKERFSAEFPKEGPSILRIQQVVRGDSAAYFCASSSTRQVLSNQPQHFGDGTRLSIL.

This clone came up a few times. This chain joins TRBV6-6 and TRBJ2-7; D gene uncertain. This CDR3 has 14 residues. Trimming removed 1 base from V and 7 bases from J, with 14 bases in between. Germline V CDR1 and CDR2: MNHNY, SVGAGI (reference sequence). The CDR3 loop is CASSYYYPLLEQYF. CDR3 in DNA: TGTGCCAGCAGTTACTACTACCCCCTATTGGAGCAGTACTTC.

This clone was found once. CDR3 nucleotide sequence: TGTGCCAGCAGTCCTCCGACAGGGGCGAAAGAGACCCAGTACTTC. Translation: CASSPPTGAKETQYF. The chain couples TRBV6-5 to TRBJ2-5; 8 bases align to TRBD1. This CDR3 is 15 amino acids long. Losses at the gene ends were 5 bases for V and 3 bases for J; bases not matched to a gene: 8. The germline V gene has CDR1 MNHEY and CDR2 SVGAGI.

The V gene is TRBV9, the J gene TRBJ2-5; D unclear. In germline, CDR1 is SGDLS, CDR2 YYNGEE. The CDR3 has 15 residues. V lost 0 bases and J 4 bases, leaving 13 bases between the germline ends. Here the CDR3 reads CASSVAIGPRETQYF. For the CDR3, the DNA is TGTGCCAGCAGCGTAGCTATTGGGCCCAGAGAGACCCAGTACTTC.

J is TRBJ1-2 and V is TRBV5-5; D call uncertain. The CDR3 is made up of 13 amino acids. The V gene lost 1 base and the J gene lost 11 bases, with 15 bases spanning the gap. The germline V gene encodes CDR1 SGHKS and CDR2 YYEKEE (reference sequence). CDR3 bases: TGTGCCAGCAGCTTGCTTTTGGGAGAGGGTTACACCTTC. This translates into CASSLLLGEGYTF.

The V gene is TRBV29-1, the J gene TRBJ1-5, with 8 bases identical to TRBD1. Germline CDR1 SQVTM, CDR2 ANQGSEA. CDR3 size: 13 residues. Trimming at V came to 6 bases and at J to 2 bases, leaving 3 bases not matched to a gene. In nucleotides, the CDR3 is TGCAGCGTCGGGACAGGCGGCAATCAGCCCCAGCATTTT. Translation gives CSVGTGGNQPQHF.

The chain employs TRBV19 and TRBJ2-3; 10 bases match TRBD2. There are 18 residues in the CDR3. Germline V lookup: CDR1 LNHDA, CDR2 SQIVND (reference sequence). V dropped 1 base and J dropped 2; count of bases not matched to a gene: 9. CDR3 sequence reads: CASSIAGNSGGYTDTQYF. The CDR3 coding sequence is TGTGCCAGTAGTATAGCGGGTAATAGCGGGGGGTACACAGATACGCAGTATTTT.

Notes on this clone: The junction differs from germline at one of its ends, possibly a read error. This chain connects TRBV2 to TRBJ1-2; possibly TRBD1 for D (6 bases). Germline V gene lookup returns CDR1 SNHLY and CDR2 FYNNEI. CDR3 length: 13 residues. CDR3: CASREGQSYGYTF. The CDR3 nucleotides read TGTGCCAGCAGGGAAGGACAGTCCTATGGCTACACCTTC.

The V call is TRBV28, the J call TRBJ2-3; D uncertain. CDR1 is MDHEN, CDR2 SYDVKM, per germline. V was clipped by 8 bases and J by 3 bases, with 6 bases between them. The CDR3 consists of 11 residues. The chain's CDR3 is CASGETDTQYF. The CDR3, as DNA: TGTGCCAGCGGAGAGACAGATACGCAGTATTTT.

This clone was counted between two and nine times. J is TRBJ2-3 and V is TRBV5-6, with TRBD2 matching 12 bases. Germline trimming cut 4 bases from V and 4 bases from J; bases unmatched to any gene: 4. The CDR3 spans 15 residues. The germline gives CDR1 SGHDT, CDR2 YYEEEE. CDR3 DNA sequence: TGTGCCAGCAGCCAAGCTAGCGGGGGGGCAGATACGCAGTATTTT. Residues: CASSQASGGADTQYF.

This chain links TRBV21-1 with TRBJ1-2. TRBV21-1 is a recognized pseudogene. This CDR3 has 13 residues. CDR3 sequence: CASSFPGLGGYTF. As DNA, the CDR3 is TGTGCCAGCAGCTTTCCGGGACTAGGGGGCTACACCTTC.

The V call is TRBV28, the J call TRBJ2-5, with D possibly being TRBD2 (6 bases). CDR3 length: 13 residues. Per the germline V gene, CDR1 is MDHEN and CDR2 is SYDVKM. The CDR3 loop is CVTMGGVQETQYF. As DNA, the CDR3 is TGTGTGACCATGGGAGGAGTACAAGAGACCCAGTACTTC. The variable domain in full, completed from reference TRBV28 and TRBJ2-5, reads DVKVTQSSRYLVKRTGEKVFLECVQDMDHENMFWYRQDPGLGLRLIYFSYDVKMKEKGDIPEGYSVSREKKERFSLILESASTNQTSMYLCVTMGGVQETQYFGPGTRLLVL.

The rearrangement links TRBV7-6 to TRBJ2-1; the D gene is possibly TRBD1 (6 bases). CDR3 length: 14 amino acids. Trimming pared 8 bases from V and 1 base from J, leaving 12 bases between. CDR1 and CDR2 (germline): SGHVS, FNYEAQ. The CDR3 is CASGIRGSYNEQFF. The CDR3 DNA reads TGTGCCAGCGGAATCAGGGGATCCTACAATGAGCAGTTCTTC.

This clone has a handful of counts. The chain is built from TRBV28 and TRBJ1-1; D is possibly TRBD1 (6 bases). Looked up from germline, CDR1 is MDHEN and CDR2 is SYDVKM. This CDR3 is built from 13 residues. Trimming stripped 4 bases from V and 7 bases from J, with 13 bases between. Written as DNA, the CDR3 is TGTGCCAGCAGTTCTCAGGGGCCCCGTGAAGCTTTCTTT. Amino acid sequence: CASSSQGPREAFF.

Concerning this clone itself: This same CDR3 is encoded by further DNA sequences in the sample. This sequence joins TRBV6-5 and TRBJ1-2; the match to TRBD1 covers 9 bases. This CDR3 is built from 13 residues. The trim removed 4 bases at V and 5 bases at J, leaving 2 bases unmatched. Germline V gene lookup returns CDR1 MNHEY and CDR2 SVGAGI. For the CDR3, the DNA is TGTGCCAGCAGTTTGACAGGGGGGTATGGCTACACCTTC. This sequence encodes CASSLTGGYGYTF.

This chain joins TRBV6-5 and TRBJ1-1, with a possible D match to TRBD1 (5 bases). The V gene lost 2 bases and the J gene lost 1 base, with 14 bases spanning the gap. The CDR3 extends over 16 amino acids. Germline CDR1 MNHEY, CDR2 SVGAGI. DNA of the CDR3: TGTGCCAGCAGTTACCAGGCGGGACGTCCGAACACTGAAGCTTTCTTT. Translation gives CASSYQAGRPNTEAFF.

The gene calls are TRBV5-4 and TRBJ2-6; the match to TRBD2 covers 10 bases. V dropped 2 bases and J dropped 5; count of bases not matched to a gene: 10. The CDR3 runs to 18 residues. The germline gives CDR1 SGHNT, CDR2 YYREEE (reference sequence). The CDR3 DNA sequence: TGTGCCAGCAGCTTCTTAAGCGGGGGGGGTCTGCGGGCCAACGTCCTGACTTTC. Amino acids: CASSFLSGGGLRANVLTF.

V and J are TRBV11-2 and TRBJ1-2; 8 positions match TRBD1. Germline V gene data show CDR1 as SGHAT and CDR2 as FQNNGV. J gave up 6 bases and V 3 bases, and 12 bases lay outside the gene matches. The CDR3 length is 16 residues. This CDR3 reads CASSFSYPPDRDGYTF. CDR3 coding DNA: TGTGCCAGCAGCTTTAGCTACCCACCGGACAGGGATGGCTACACCTTC.

This chain's CDR3 is CASSESRGQGGYEQYF. As DNA, the CDR3 is TGCGCCAGCAGTGAGTCACGCGGACAGGGTGGCTACGAGCAGTACTTC. The V gene is TRBV10-2, the J gene TRBJ2-7; 8 nucleotides agree with TRBD1. Germline CDR1 reads WSHSY; CDR2 reads SAAADI. V was pared by 0 bases and J by 3 bases, with 7 bases of the junction left unmatched. CDR3 length: 16 residues.

The chain links TRBV6-5 to TRBJ2-1; a possible D gene is TRBD1 (5 bases). Per germline, CDR1 MNHEY and CDR2 SVGAGI. The CDR3 spans 16 residues. V was clipped by 2 bases and J by 4 bases, with 15 bases between them. In nucleotides, the CDR3 is TGTGCCAGCAGTTACGAATTACAGGCGCCTTACAATGAGCAGTTCTTC. Protein: CASSYELQAPYNEQFF.

The J gene is TRBJ1-2, the V gene TRBV18; D not certain. Trimming removed 0 bases from V and 6 bases from J, with 17 bases in between. Germline V gives CDR1 KGHSH, CDR2 LQKENI. The length of the CDR3 is 16 residues. The CDR3 sequence: CASSPPHSYRGDGYTF. The CDR3, as DNA: TGTGCCAGCTCACCACCCCACTCGTATCGCGGCGATGGCTACACCTTC.

V gene TRBV2 combines with J gene TRBJ2-7, with TRBD1 identical over 9 bases. J lost 3 bases, V lost 6 bases, and 6 bases had no gene match. In germline, CDR1 is SNHLY, CDR2 FYNNEI. This CDR3 contains 14 residues. The chain's CDR3 is CASRGDRVFYEQYF. CDR3 DNA: TGTGCCAGCAGGGGGGACAGGGTCTTCTACGAGCAGTACTTC.